Given below is one TCR beta chain in context. What it binds is unknown. The sample originates from a study of glioma-infiltrating T cells after dendritic cell vaccination. On the study more broadly: At biweekly intervals, patients got three intradermal dendritic cell vaccine injections. Points from the study as a whole: Patients with more pretreatment TILs had longer time to progression and survival.

V was pared by 3 bases and J by 2 bases, with 11 bases between. The V gene's germline CDR1 is SEHNR and CDR2 FQNEAQ (reference sequence). The CDR3 is 14 residues long. Clones were sequenced by immunoSEQ multiplex PCR, and TCRdb holds only the in-frame ones, with some missing. The sample has some 99,000 clones, 80% seen once. The time point here: after dendritic cell vaccination, including at tumor progression/relapse. Only patients with spare fresh-frozen tumor and over two years of follow-up were included. The sequences come from blood, collected after dendritic cell vaccination. The clonotype was recovered from a human donor with glioblastoma. This sequence joins TRBV7-9 and TRBJ2-7; no clear D gene. The CDR3 is CASSFPRNPYEQYF. The CDR3 DNA is TGTGCCAGCAGCTTTCCCAGAAACCCCTACGAGCAGTACTTC.